This T cell receptor (beta chain) comes out of a study of cytomegalovirus exposure and HLA in healthy donors. The PCR employed 60 Vbeta primers together with 13 Jbeta primers. Only in-frame clones appear in the TCRdb table, and some are missing; sequencing was by immunoSEQ multiplex PCR. There are over 65,000 clones in the sample; 70% to 90% occur only once, and around 7% lies in the top ten. V was trimmed by 5 bases and J by 7 bases, leaving 21 bases between them. This CDR3 contains 16 residues. In germline, CDR1 is MDHEN, CDR2 SYDVKM. This receptor was obtained from a human donor in good health. This chain links TRBV28 with TRBJ1-5; D uncertain. Material for sequencing was PBMCs. The CDR3 DNA sequence: TGTGCCAGCAGTGGAGGCGGAATCCCACGCCGCCAGCCCCAGCATTTT. Its protein is CASSGGGIPRRQPQHF. Looking up the rest from reference TRBV28 and TRBJ1-5 gives the full variable domain: DVKVTQSSRYLVKRTGEKVFLECVQDMDHENMFWYRQDPGLGLRLIYFSYDVKMKEKGDIPEGYSVSREKKERFSLILESASTNQTSMYLCASSGGGIPRRQPQHFGDGTRLSIL.